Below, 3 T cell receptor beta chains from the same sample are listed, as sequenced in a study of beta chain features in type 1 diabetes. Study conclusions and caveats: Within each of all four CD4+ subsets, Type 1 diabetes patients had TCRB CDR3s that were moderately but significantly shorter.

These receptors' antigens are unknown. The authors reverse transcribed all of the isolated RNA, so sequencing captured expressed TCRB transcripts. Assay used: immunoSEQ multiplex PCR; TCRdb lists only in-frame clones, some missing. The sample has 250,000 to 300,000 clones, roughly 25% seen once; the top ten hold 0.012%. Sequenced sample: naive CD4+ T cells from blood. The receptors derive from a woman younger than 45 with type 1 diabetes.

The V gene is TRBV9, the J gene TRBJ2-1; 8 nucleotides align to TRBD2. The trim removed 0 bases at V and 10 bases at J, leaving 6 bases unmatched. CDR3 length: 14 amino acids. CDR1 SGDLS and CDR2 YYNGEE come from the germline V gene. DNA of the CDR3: TGTGCCAGCAGCGTAGTGTCGACTAGCGAGGAGCAGTTCTTC. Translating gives CASSVVSTSEEQFF.

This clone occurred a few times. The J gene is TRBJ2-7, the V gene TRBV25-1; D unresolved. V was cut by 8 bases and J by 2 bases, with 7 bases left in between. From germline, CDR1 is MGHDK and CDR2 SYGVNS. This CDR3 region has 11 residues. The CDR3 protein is CASRQTYEQYF. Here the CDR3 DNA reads TGTGCCAGCCGACAAACCTACGAGCAGTACTTC.

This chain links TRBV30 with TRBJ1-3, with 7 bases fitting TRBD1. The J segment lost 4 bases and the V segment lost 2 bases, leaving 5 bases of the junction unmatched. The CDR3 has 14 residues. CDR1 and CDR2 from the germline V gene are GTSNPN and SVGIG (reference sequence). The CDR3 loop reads CAWSTGTEGNTIYF. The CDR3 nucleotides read TGTGCCTGGAGTACAGGGACAGAAGGAAACACCATATATTTT.